Ten or more counts support the clone carrying this TCR beta chain. One entry per CDR3 protein, called by TCRdb with MiXCR from the RT-PCR reads. Found here are hundreds of thousands of distinct CDR3 sequences, 16% of them singletons; the top ten hold around 6.8%. The data belong to a study of patients and donors after allogeneic stem cell transplantation. Germline lookup yields CDR1 ENHRY and CDR2 SYGVKD. The length of the CDR3 is 14 residues. Trimming shortened V by 8 bases and J by 4 bases, and 14 bases separated the two germline ends. Sequencing was performed on blood, either unsorted or a sorted T cell fraction (not recorded which). The genes are TRBV10-3 and TRBJ2-2; D is perhaps TRBD1 (5 bases). This receptor was taken from a human donor who was either an allogeneic HSCT recipient or a stem cell or donor lymphocyte infusion donor (not recorded which). It is not recorded whose cells these are; they may come from a transplant donor. The CDR3 coding sequence is TGTGCCATCCGAGAGGCTAGGGGCACCGGGGAGCTGTTTTTT. Encoded protein: CAIREARGTGELFF.